The 13 T cell receptor beta chains listed next were all sequenced from one sample in a study of T cells in Graves' hyperthyroidism and ophthalmopathy. The source material, RNA transcripts, was used to amplify TCR beta CDR3 regions. First-round RT-PCR of the TCR CDR3 relied on the HTBI primer set. TCRdb re-derived calls from the multiplex PCR reads in MiXCR, one entry per CDR3 protein. The profile covers about 350,000 distinct CDR3 sequences, with 19% appearing a single time and around 4% taken by the ten largest. Material: blood. The receptors here all came from a woman aged 18-29 years with Graves' hyperthyroidism.

This clonotype was detected many times. This CDR3 is CSARGGTGDTEAFF. The CDR3 nucleotides are TGCAGTGCTAGAGGGGGGACTGGGGACACTGAAGCTTTCTTT. This chain uses TRBV20-1 with TRBJ1-1, with D maybe TRBD1 (5 bases). In germline, CDR1 is DFQATT, CDR2 SNEGSKA (reference sequence). Trimming left V 1 base short and J 3 bases short, with 12 bases between. The CDR3 consists of 14 residues.

The chain employs TRBV20-1 and TRBJ2-7; TRBD1 matches at 7 bases. The CDR3 is made up of 12 amino acids. Germline CDR1 DFQATT, CDR2 SNEGSKA (reference sequence). The trim removed 5 bases at V and 0 bases at J, leaving 1 base unmatched. The DNA of the CDR3 is TGCAGTGCTGGACAGGCCTCCTACGAGCAGTACTTC. Protein sequence: CSAGQASYEQYF.

V is TRBV12-3 or TRBV12-4 and J is TRBJ1-1, with a tentative D call TRBD1 (5 bases). This CDR3 is 16 amino acids long. Trimming shortened V by 6 bases and J by 0 bases, and 17 bases separated the two germline ends. The CDR3 sequence is CASSRGGLVMNTEAFF. CDR3 coding DNA: TGTGCCAGCAGCCGGGGGGGGTTGGTAATGAACACTGAAGCTTTCTTT.

This clonotype was seen ten or more times. V and J are TRBV2 and TRBJ2-2; D might be TRBD2 (6 bases). Germline CDR1 SNHLY, CDR2 FYNNEI. Trimming pared 10 bases from V and 5 bases from J, leaving 14 bases between. The CDR3 is 13 amino acids. CDR3 bases: TGTGCCACGGGGGAGTCGGGAACCGGGGAGCTGTTTTTT. Amino acids: CATGESGTGELFF. Full variable domain (outside the CDR3, taken from reference TRBV2 and TRBJ2-2): EPEVTQTPSHQVTQMGQEVILRCVPISNHLYFYWYRQILGQKVEFLVSFYNNEISEKSEIFDDQFSVERPDGSNFTLKIRSTKLEDSAMYFCATGESGTGELFFGEGSRLTVL.

This clonotype was counted many times. The chain has TRBV28 and TRBJ2-7; TRBD1 might be the D (6 bases). Germline V lookup: CDR1 MDHEN, CDR2 SYDVKM. CDR3 size: 13 residues. V dropped 8 bases and J dropped 6 bases, with 17 bases sitting between them. CDR3 residues: CASAEGGIGEQYF. The CDR3 bases are TGTGCCAGCGCCGAAGGGGGAATAGGCGAGCAGTACTTC.

The count of this clonotype is one. The chain couples TRBV24-1 to TRBJ1-2; possibly TRBD1 for D (5 bases). The CDR3 has 17 residues. Germline CDR1 reads KGHDR; CDR2 reads SFDVKD. Trimming left V 3 bases short and J 4 bases short, with 20 bases between. This chain's CDR3 is CATSDPSFGHGAYGYTF. CDR3 sequence (DNA): TGTGCCACCAGTGATCCCTCCTTCGGACATGGGGCCTATGGCTACACCTTC.

This clonotype has at least ten counts. The V and J genes are TRBV12-3 or TRBV12-4 and TRBJ2-7, with 10 bases aligning to TRBD2. The CDR3 contains 16 residues. The junction had 14 bases not matched to a gene; V was cut back by 5 bases and J by 7 bases. CDR3 DNA sequence: TGTGCCAGCAGTCCCTTAGCGGGGGGCCCCCCTGGGGAGCAGTACTTC. It encodes CASSPLAGGPPGEQYF.

In its sample, this clonotype was seen a few times. The rearrangement uses TRBV14 and TRBJ1-3, with D unclear. CDR1 is SGHDN, CDR2 FVKESK, per germline. Trimming cost V 1 base and J 7 bases, with 5 bases left between them. The CDR3 is made up of 12 amino acids. CDR3 sequence reads: CASSQVGNTIYF. Here the CDR3 DNA reads TGTGCCAGCAGCCAAGTGGGGAACACCATATATTTT.

A single count supports this clonotype. A read error may be the cause here, since a much bigger clone is one base away. The gene calls are TRBV20-1 and TRBJ1-2; D ambiguous. V lost 4 bases and J lost 4, with 13 bases in between. Germline CDR1 and CDR2: DFQATT and SNEGSKA (reference sequence). This CDR3 contains 13 residues. CDR3 residues: CSANFDRTYGYTF. CDR3 DNA: TGCAGTGCTAACTTCGATCGAACCTATGGCTACACCTTC.

Many counts were recorded for this clonotype. V gene TRBV6-5 combines with J gene TRBJ1-1; a possible D gene is TRBD1 (6 bases). Looked up from germline, CDR1 is MNHEY and CDR2 is SVGAGI. V lost 2 bases and J lost 4, with 8 bases in between. The CDR3 contains 13 residues. CDR3 in DNA: TGTGCCAGCAGTTACCAAGGGGGCACTGAAGCTTTCTTT. The encoded protein is CASSYQGGTEAFF.

This clonotype appeared many times. The chain combines TRBV6-5 with TRBJ2-7; 7 nucleotides align to TRBD1. The CDR3 consists of 14 residues. V was clipped by 4 bases and J by 5 bases; unmatched bases: 8. Germline CDR1 reads MNHEY; CDR2 reads SVGAGI. The CDR3 nucleotides are TGTGCCAGCAGTTGGATCGACAGGGACCACGAGCAGTACTTC. Its translation is CASSWIDRDHEQYF.

This clonotype appeared many times. V is TRBV4-1 and J is TRBJ2-5, with no clear D. Germline CDR1 reads MGHRA; CDR2 reads YSYEKL. Trimming cost V 0 bases and J 4 bases, with 9 bases left between them. CDR3 length: 14 amino acids. The CDR3 loop is CASSQDHKSETQYF. In DNA form, the CDR3 reads TGCGCCAGCAGCCAAGACCACAAGTCAGAGACCCAGTACTTC.

This clonotype was detected a few times. A much bigger clone sits one base away, suggesting this may be a read error. This sequence joins TRBV20-1 and TRBJ2-7, with D possibly TRBD1 on 6 matching bases. From germline, CDR1 is DFQATT and CDR2 SNEGSKA (reference sequence). This CDR3 contains 14 residues. The V and J ends lost 5 bases and 0 bases respectively, with 14 bases between them. CDR3 nucleotides: TGCAGTGCTGTGGATCCGGGACACTCCTACGAGCAGTACGTC. It specifies CSAVDPGHSYEQYV.